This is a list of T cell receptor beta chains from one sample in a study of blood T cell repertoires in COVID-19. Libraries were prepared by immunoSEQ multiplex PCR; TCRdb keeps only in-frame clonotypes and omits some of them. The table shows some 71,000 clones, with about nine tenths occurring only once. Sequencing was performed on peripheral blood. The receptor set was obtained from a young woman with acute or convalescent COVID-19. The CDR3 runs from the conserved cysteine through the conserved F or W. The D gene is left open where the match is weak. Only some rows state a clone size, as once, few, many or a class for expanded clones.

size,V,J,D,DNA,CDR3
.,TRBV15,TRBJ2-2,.,TGTGCCACCAGCGGACGACAGAATCTCCTTTCCGGGGAGCTGTTTTTT,CATSGRQNLLSGELFF
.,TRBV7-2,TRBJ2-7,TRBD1,TGTGCCAGCAGCGTAGTCCCCGGGACAGGGGGCATCGAGCAGTACTTC,CASSVVPGTGGIEQYF
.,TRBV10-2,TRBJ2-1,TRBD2,TGCGCCAGCACCCGACTAGCGGGAGACGATGAGCAGTTCTTC,CASTRLAGDDEQFF
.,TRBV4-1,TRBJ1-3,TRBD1,TGCGCCAGCAGTCTTCGGGGAGGCAGGGGGCAACCGACTGGAAACACCATATATTTT,CASSLRGGRGQPTGNTIYF
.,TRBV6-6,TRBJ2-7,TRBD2,TGTGCCAGCAGTCCATGGACTAGCGGGAGGTTCCACGAGCAGTACTTC,CASSPWTSGRFHEQYF
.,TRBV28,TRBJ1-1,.,TGTGCCAGCAGTTCCCGCAGGGGTGAATTTGAAGCTTTCTTT,CASSSRRGEFEAFF
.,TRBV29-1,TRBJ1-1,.,TGCAGCGTTGAGGGGGGACGGATGAACACTGAAGCTTTCTTT,CSVEGGRMNTEAFF
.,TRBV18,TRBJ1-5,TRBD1,TGTGCCAGCTCACCTGGGACAGGGAATCAGCCCCAGCATTTT,CASSPGTGNQPQHF
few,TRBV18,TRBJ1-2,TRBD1,TGTGCCAGCTCACCAACCGGGACAGGGGCCTTATCTAACTATGGCTACACCTTC,CASSPTGTGALSNYGYTF
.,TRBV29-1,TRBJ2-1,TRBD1,TGCAGCGTTGAGGGGGGACAGGGGGTATACATTGAGCAGTTCTTC,CSVEGGQGVYIEQFF
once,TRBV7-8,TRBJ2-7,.,TGTGCCAGCAGCTTAAGTGCCGGGACGGCAGGGGTCAGCGAGCAGTACTTC,CASSLSAGTAGVSEQYF
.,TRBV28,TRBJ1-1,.,TGTGCCAGCAGTTTAAGGGGCTTTGTCACTGAAGCTTTCTTT,CASSLRGFVTEAFF
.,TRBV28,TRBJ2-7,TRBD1,TGTGCCAGCAGTATCCGGACAGGGGCAACCTTCTACGAGCAGTACTTC,CASSIRTGATFYEQYF
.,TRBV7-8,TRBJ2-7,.,TGTGCCAGCAGCTTAGACCACGGAGGGCTGGGGCAGTACTTC,CASSLDHGGLGQYF
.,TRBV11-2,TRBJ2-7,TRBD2,TGTGCCAGCAGCCCACATCTAGCGGGAGGAGGGTCCTACGAGCAGTACTTC,CASSPHLAGGGSYEQYF
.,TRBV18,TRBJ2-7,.,TGTGCCAGCTCTCCGAAACTCGGGTGGTACGAGCAGTACTTC,CASSPKLGWYEQYF
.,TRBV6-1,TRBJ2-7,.,TGTGCCAGCAGTGACGCAGGAGGTGGGACAACACCCTACGAGCAGTACTTC,CASSDAGGGTTPYEQYF
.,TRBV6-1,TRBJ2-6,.,TGTGCCAGCAGTGCGGGTTTTAGCTCTGGGGCCAACGTCCTGACTTTC,CASSAGFSSGANVLTF
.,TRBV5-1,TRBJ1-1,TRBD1,TGCGCCAGCAGCTCGGGACAGGGTAGTTACACTGAAGCTTTCTTT,CASSSGQGSYTEAFF
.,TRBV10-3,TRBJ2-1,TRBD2,TGTGCCATCAGGGAAGCGGGAGGGCCAGACAATGAGCAGTTCTTC,CAIREAGGPDNEQFF
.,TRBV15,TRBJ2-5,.,TGTGCCACCAGCAGAGATTGGGGCCGGGAGACCCAGTACTTC,CATSRDWGRETQYF
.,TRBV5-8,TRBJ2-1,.,TGTGCCAGCCTGCTCGGGAGGGGGCTCCTCAATGAGCAGTTCTTC,CASLLGRGLLNEQFF
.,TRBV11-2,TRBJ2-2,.,TGTGCCAGCAGCTTCCAAGGGAGCCACACCGGGGAGCTGTTTTTT,CASSFQGSHTGELFF
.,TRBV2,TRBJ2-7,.,TGTGCCAGCAGTGAAGAACTAGCTTCGCACGAGCAGTACTTC,CASSEELASHEQYF
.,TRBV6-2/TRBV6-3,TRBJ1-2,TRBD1,TGTGCCAGCAGTTATCGCAGGGGGCATGACTATGGCTACACCTTC,CASSYRRGHDYGYTF
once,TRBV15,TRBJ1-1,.,TGTGCCACCAGCAGAGATTGGGCCAACACTGAAGCTTTCTTT,CATSRDWANTEAFF
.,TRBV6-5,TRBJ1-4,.,TGTGCCAGCAGTACTAAAGACTGGTGGAATGAAAAACTGTTTTTT,CASSTKDWWNEKLFF
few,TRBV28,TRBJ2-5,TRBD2,TGTGCCAGCAGCCTGCTCGCGCTTGGGACTAATCAAGAGACCCAGTACTTC,CASSLLALGTNQETQYF
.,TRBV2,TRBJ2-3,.,TGTGCCAGCAGCCTATTCGCAGATACGCAGTATTTT,CASSLFADTQYF
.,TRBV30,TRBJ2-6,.,TGTGCCTGGAGTAGGGGGATACAGGCTGGGGCCAACGTCCTGACTTTC,CAWSRGIQAGANVLTF
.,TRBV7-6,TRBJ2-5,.,TGTGCCAGCAGCCTAATGCCCCAAGGCAGGGTCGAGACCCAGTACTTC,CASSLMPQGRVETQYF
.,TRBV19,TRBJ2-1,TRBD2,TGTGCCAGTAGTATAGCCTGGGTAGCGGGAGCAAACAATGAGCAGTTCTTC,CASSIAWVAGANNEQFF
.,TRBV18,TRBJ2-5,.,TGTGCCAGCTCCCCCCAGTACCAAGAGACCCAGTACTTC,CASSPQYQETQYF
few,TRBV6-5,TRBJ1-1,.,TGTGCCAGCAGTCCACAGAGAAACACTGAAGCTTTCTTT,CASSPQRNTEAFF
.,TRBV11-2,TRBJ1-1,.,TGTGCCAGCAGGCAAGGGGGACGCCTAGATCGGGCTCGTCGCACTGAAGCTTTCTTT,CASRQGGRLDRARRTEAFF
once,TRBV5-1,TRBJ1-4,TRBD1,TGCGCCAGCAGCTTGGGGGACAGGGGGCGTGGAGGTGAAAAACTGTTTTTT,CASSLGDRGRGGEKLFF
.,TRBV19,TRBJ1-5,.,TGTGCCAGTACCGCCCGGGGGGGTAGCAATCAGCCCCAGCATTTT,CASTARGGSNQPQHF
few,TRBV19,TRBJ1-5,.,TGTGCCAGTAGTATAGCTTTAGGAGGTCAGCCCCAGCATTTT,CASSIALGGQPQHF
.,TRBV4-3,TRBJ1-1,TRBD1,TGCGCCAGCAGCCACGGGACAGGGGACACTGAAGCTTTCTTT,CASSHGTGDTEAFF
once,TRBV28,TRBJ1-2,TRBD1,TGTGCCAGCAGTACGACAGGGGGCGATGGCTACACCTTC,CASSTTGGDGYTF
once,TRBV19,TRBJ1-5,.,TGTGCCAGTAGAGACGGCGGATTAAATCAGCCCCAGCATTTT,CASRDGGLNQPQHF